The source of this T cell receptor beta chain is a study of blood T cell repertoires in COVID-19. Across the study: Specimens from acute and convalescent COVID-19 originated in the United States, Italy and Spain. PBMCs, B-cell-depleted T cells, or T cells were the source of the cDNA or gDNA that made up the material.

The CDR3 is 16 amino acids. CDR1 and CDR2 (germline): SGDLS, YYNGEE. J was trimmed by 5 bases and V by 0 bases; bases with no gene match: 7. The assay was immunoSEQ multiplex PCR, and TCRdb's table has in-frame clones only and misses some. This sample carries tens of thousands of clones, about 89% of them seen once, and the ten largest clones take approximately 7.6%. The specimen sequenced was peripheral blood. The sequence came from a woman aged 60-70 years with active or convalescent COVID-19. V gene TRBV9 combines with J gene TRBJ1-2, with 10 positions matching TRBD1. In DNA, the CDR3 is TGTGCCAGCAGCGTAGGGGACAGGGGAGAATGGTATGGCTACACCTTC. Protein: CASSVGDRGEWYGYTF.